This is a list of T cell receptor beta chains from one sample in a study of blood T cell repertoires in COVID-19. Sequenced by immunoSEQ multiplex PCR; TCRdb stores in-frame clones only, minus some. This sample has around 200,000 clones, with around nine tenths found just once. The sequenced sample was peripheral blood. The source of these receptors is a man aged 18 to 29 with active or convalescent COVID-19. Both conserved end residues are part of each CDR3.

v_call cdr3_aa
TRBV11-2 CASSEVRGEYEQYF
TRBV28 CASSRSRGEKLFF
TRBV21-1 CASSNRLGAGMAEQFF
TRBV30 CAWTSNNSPLHF
TRBV30 CAWTPDRGGYYEQYF
TRBV7-8 CASSLADSYNEQFF
TRBV19 CASSPSTSGRRYQFF
TRBV29-1 CSVEKGVRGELFF
TRBV6-6 CASSTPDRGGYTF
TRBV2 CASSGLSIGYEKLFF
TRBV6-1 CASSETGSYEQYF
TRBV20-1 CSASTGVVRGYTF
TRBV6-5 CASSYSSGGDTQYF
TRBV30 CALSGTGTYEQYF
TRBV18 CASSPGLGAESPLHF
TRBV7-6 CASSVQDSSGNTIYF
TRBV5-1 CASSFPGTPNEQFF
TRBV5-1 CASSLAVSPDTQYF
TRBV19 CASSINRGLMGYTF
TRBV5-5 CASSLPGTGGDSPLHF
TRBV7-2 CASSPSGSYNEQFF
TRBV19 CASKDLRVSPNQPQHF
TRBV4-3 CASSQTGVSGEQYF
TRBV18 CASSLGQGLNSPLHF
TRBV6-5 CASSDGGPAPNEQFF
TRBV5-1 CASSLTGGRETQYF
TRBV5-1 CASSSPSGAYNEQFF
TRBV13 CASGGQSYEQYF
TRBV9 CASSVAPSDRWGTDTQYF
TRBV2 CASSWDRGFQPQHF
TRBV7-8 CASSLADKRNTIYF
TRBV6-6 CASRLQGAREQYF
TRBV4-2 CASSQDHTSYNEQFF
TRBV28 CASSLYVSQANTEAFF
TRBV6-5 CASSYSRPDRGYGYTF
TRBV7-8 CASSDDRGSNQPQHF
TRBV19 CASSMRAGGTETQYF
TRBV5-1 CASSTVAGSTDTQYF
TRBV7-2 CASSLFTAGGGEQYF
TRBV9 CASSPQGMGNSPLHF
TRBV5-1 CASSLGTRYTDTQYF
TRBV6-5 CASSLSGTGSPPLHF
TRBV5-1 CASSQRQGTAYEQYF
TRBV6-5 CASRKDRANSPLHF
TRBV10-3 CATTGSNEQFF
TRBV5-1 CASSLGLADNEQFF
TRBV19 CASSIGGRGADTQYF
TRBV6-6 CASSRFSGTGEYGGEKLFF
TRBV19 CASSIFEGQGGRNEKLFF
TRBV25-1 CASSASGTGNEQYF
TRBV7-9 CASSSQGLNTEAFF
TRBV11-1 CASSFQGKGEKLFF
TRBV28 CASSSAGPAEAFF
TRBV18 CASSPSGRAHEQYF
TRBV7-2 CASSLVWGTGTSDIQYF